This is a list of T cell receptor beta chains from one sample in a study of human T cells and chemical hapten exposure. From the 5' RACE reads, TCRdb called clonotypes with MiXCR, one entry per CDR3 protein. The sample comprises 110,000 or so distinct CDR3 sequences, roughly a fifth of which are singletons, and around 2.7% rests with the top ten. The origin of the receptors is a human donor in good health. CDR3s include the opening cysteine and the closing phenylalanine or tryptophan. The D gene is left open where the match is weak. Not every row has a clone size; where given, it reads once, few, many or a size class.

abundance,d_gene,v_gene,j_gene,CDR3nt,CDR3aa
few,.,TRBV4-1,TRBJ1-6,TGCGCCAGCAGCCTACTAATCCCCCGGGGGTATAATTCACCCCTCCACTTT,CASSLLIPRGYNSPLHF
few,.,TRBV7-2,TRBJ2-1,TGTGCCAGCAGCTTAGAAGGGGGATTGGGTGAGCAGTTCTTC,CASSLEGGLGEQFF
few,.,TRBV27,TRBJ1-1,TGTGCCAGCAGTTCGCGGGACACCGCCTTCACTGAAGCTTTCTTT,CASSSRDTAFTEAFF
few,.,TRBV9,TRBJ1-1,TGTGCCAGCAGCGTAGGGGGCACTCATCCCAACACTGAAGCTTTCTTT,CASSVGGTHPNTEAFF
.,TRBD1,TRBV7-9,TRBJ2-6,TGTGCCAGCAGCTTTGGGACAGGCCTCTCTGGGGCCAACGTCCTGACTTTC,CASSFGTGLSGANVLTF
.,.,TRBV6-1,TRBJ2-3,TGTGCCAGCAGTGAAGCGCTCGGGGGCCCAGATACGCAGTATTTT,CASSEALGGPDTQYF
.,.,TRBV28,TRBJ2-5,TGTGCCAGCAGTTTGGGCGAAGGGTGGCAAGAGACCCAGTACTTC,CASSLGEGWQETQYF
many,.,TRBV29-1,TRBJ1-3,TGCAGCGTTGAGACGACAGGACTCTCTGGAAACACCATATATTTT,CSVETTGLSGNTIYF
once,.,TRBV20-1,TRBJ2-3,TGCAGCCTGGGTCCCGGGAGATCAGATACGCAGTATTTT,CSLGPGRSDTQYF
few,.,TRBV3-1,TRBJ1-3,TGTGCCAGCAGCCAAGATGACAGAACCTCTGGAAACACCATATATTTT,CASSQDDRTSGNTIYF
.,TRBD1,TRBV28,TRBJ2-1,TGTGCCAGCATCCCCGGGACAGTTTACAATGAGCAGTTCTTC,CASIPGTVYNEQFF
few,.,TRBV6-2/TRBV6-3,TRBJ2-2,TGTGCCAGCAGTTACGCTAGAATGGCCGGGGAGCTGTTTTTT,CASSYARMAGELFF
.,TRBD2,TRBV5-1,TRBJ2-6,TGCGCCAGCAGCTCATCGGCGGGGGGTGCTGGGGCCAACGTCCTGACTTTC,CASSSSAGGAGANVLTF
.,.,TRBV12-3/TRBV12-4,TRBJ2-7,TGTGCCAGCGGGCCAGGGGTGATGAGCGAGCAGTACTTC,CASGPGVMSEQYF
few,.,TRBV19,TRBJ2-7,TGTGCCAGTAGTCGACAGGCCACCTACGAGCAGTACTTC,CASSRQATYEQYF
few,.,TRBV4-1,TRBJ2-6,TGCGCCAGCAGCCCTCTCGGGAAAAAGAGCTCTGGGGCCAACGTCCTGACTTTC,CASSPLGKKSSGANVLTF
few,.,TRBV14,TRBJ1-4,TGTGCCAGCAGTCTGAGGGGCTCCGCAACTAATGAAAAACTGTTTTTT,CASSLRGSATNEKLFF
few,.,TRBV30,TRBJ1-1,TGTGCCTGGAGTGTCAGGGAGGGTGAAGCTTTCTTT,CAWSVREGEAFF
few,.,TRBV5-1,TRBJ1-1,TGCGCCAGCAGAGGGGGACCCACTGAAGCTTTCTTT,CASRGGPTEAFF
.,.,TRBV5-1,TRBJ1-1,TGCGCCAGCAGCTTGGAAGGCAGACAGGACACTGAAGCTTTCTTT,CASSLEGRQDTEAFF
.,.,TRBV15,TRBJ2-7,TGTGCCACCAGCCTCGAAGGGGACGGCTCCTACGAGCAGTACTTC,CATSLEGDGSYEQYF
.,.,TRBV28,TRBJ1-4,TGTGCCAGCAGTCCCCGAAGGGCCGGGGTTGAAAAACTGTTTTTT,CASSPRRAGVEKLFF
once,TRBD1,TRBV12-5,TRBJ2-1,TGTGCTAGTGGTTCCTCCTCGACAGGGGGCGAGCAGTTCTTC,CASGSSSTGGEQFF
few,TRBD1,TRBV28,TRBJ1-6,TGTGCCAGCAGTCCCCCGGGACAGGCTTCACCCCTCCACTTT,CASSPPGQASPLHF
.,TRBD2,TRBV5-1,TRBJ2-3,TGCGCCAGCAGCGGCGGGGCGGAGCGGGGAGATACGCAGTATTTT,CASSGGAERGDTQYF
few,TRBD1,TRBV15,TRBJ1-5,TGTGCCACCAGCAGAGGAGTCGAGGGGACAGGCAATCAGCCCCAGCATTTT,CATSRGVEGTGNQPQHF
medium-sized,.,TRBV7-8,TRBJ1-1,TGTGCCAGCAGCTCCCTGGGGGGGGACACTGAAGCTTTCTTT,CASSSLGGDTEAFF
.,TRBD2,TRBV7-9,TRBJ2-7,TGTGCCAGCAGCCCCCGCGACTTTACTAGCGTATATAAGCAGGACGAGCAGTACTTC,CASSPRDFTSVYKQDEQYF
.,TRBD1,TRBV12-3/TRBV12-4,TRBJ1-6,TGTGCCAGCAGTTCCTACAGGGGTTCACCCCTCCACTTT,CASSSYRGSPLHF
few,.,TRBV30,TRBJ1-6,TGTGCCTGGAGTCCTCCCGGACGAAAACTCCACTTT,CAWSPPGRKLHF
many,TRBD2,TRBV11-1,TRBJ2-2,TGTGCCAGCAGCCAGAGACTAGCCCCCGGGGAGCTGTTTTTT,CASSQRLAPGELFF